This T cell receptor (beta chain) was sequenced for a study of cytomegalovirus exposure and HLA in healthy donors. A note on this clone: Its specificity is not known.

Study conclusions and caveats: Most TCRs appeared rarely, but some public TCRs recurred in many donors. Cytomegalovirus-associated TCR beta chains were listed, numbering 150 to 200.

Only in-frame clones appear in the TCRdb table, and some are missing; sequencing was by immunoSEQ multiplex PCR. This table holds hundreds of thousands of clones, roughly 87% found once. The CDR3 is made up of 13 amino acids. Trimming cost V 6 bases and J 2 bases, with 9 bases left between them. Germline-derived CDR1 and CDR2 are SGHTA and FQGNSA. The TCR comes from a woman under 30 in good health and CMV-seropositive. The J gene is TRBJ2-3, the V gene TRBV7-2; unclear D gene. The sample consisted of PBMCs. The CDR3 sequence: CASRIPITDTQYF. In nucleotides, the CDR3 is TGTGCCAGCAGAATTCCAATCACAGATACGCAGTATTTT.